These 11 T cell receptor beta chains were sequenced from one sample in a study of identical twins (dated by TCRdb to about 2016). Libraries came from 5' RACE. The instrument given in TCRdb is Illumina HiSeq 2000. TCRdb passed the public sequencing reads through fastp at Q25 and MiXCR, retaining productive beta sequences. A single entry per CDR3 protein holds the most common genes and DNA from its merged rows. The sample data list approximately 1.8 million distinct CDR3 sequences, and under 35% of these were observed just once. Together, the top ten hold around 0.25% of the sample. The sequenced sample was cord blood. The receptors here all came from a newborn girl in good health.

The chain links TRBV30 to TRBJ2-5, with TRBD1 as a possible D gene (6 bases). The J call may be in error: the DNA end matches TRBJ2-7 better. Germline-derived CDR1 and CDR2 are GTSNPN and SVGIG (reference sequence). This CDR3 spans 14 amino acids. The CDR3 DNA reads TGTGCCTGGAGTTCTGGACAGCCTCCATACGAGCAGTACTTC. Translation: CAWSSGQPPYEQYF.

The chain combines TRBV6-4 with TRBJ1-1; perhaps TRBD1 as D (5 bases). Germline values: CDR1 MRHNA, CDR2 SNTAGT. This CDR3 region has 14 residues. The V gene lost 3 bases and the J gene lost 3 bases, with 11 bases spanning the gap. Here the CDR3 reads CASSEAGLYTEAFF. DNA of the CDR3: TGTGCCAGCAGTGAAGCAGGGTTGTACACTGAAGCTTTCTTT.

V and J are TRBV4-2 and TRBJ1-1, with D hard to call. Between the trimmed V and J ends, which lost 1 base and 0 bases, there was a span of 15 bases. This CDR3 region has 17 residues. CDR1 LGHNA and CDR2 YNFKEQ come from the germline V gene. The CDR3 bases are TGTGCCAGCAGCCAAGGGTTCTCATCACGGGTGAACACTGAAGCTTTCTTT. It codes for CASSQGFSSRVNTEAFF.

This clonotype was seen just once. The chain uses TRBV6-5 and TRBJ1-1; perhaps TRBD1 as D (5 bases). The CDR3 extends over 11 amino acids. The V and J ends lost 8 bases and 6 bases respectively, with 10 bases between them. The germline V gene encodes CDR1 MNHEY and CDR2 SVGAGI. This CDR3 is CASGGDPEAFF. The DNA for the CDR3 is TGTGCCAGCGGTGGGGACCCTGAAGCTTTCTTT.

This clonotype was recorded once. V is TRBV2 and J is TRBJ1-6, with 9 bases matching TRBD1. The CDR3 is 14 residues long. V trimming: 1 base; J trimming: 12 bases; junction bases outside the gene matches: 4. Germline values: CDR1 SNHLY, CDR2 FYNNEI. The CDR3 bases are TGTGCCAGCAGTGAAGGGGACAGGGTTCGACCCCTCCACTTT. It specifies CASSEGDRVRPLHF.

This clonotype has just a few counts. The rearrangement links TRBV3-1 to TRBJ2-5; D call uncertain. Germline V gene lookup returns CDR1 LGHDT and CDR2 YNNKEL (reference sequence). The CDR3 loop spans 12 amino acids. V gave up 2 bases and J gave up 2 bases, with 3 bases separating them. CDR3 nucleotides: TGTGCCAGCAGCCAAAAACAAGAGACCCAGTACTTC. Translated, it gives CASSQKQETQYF.

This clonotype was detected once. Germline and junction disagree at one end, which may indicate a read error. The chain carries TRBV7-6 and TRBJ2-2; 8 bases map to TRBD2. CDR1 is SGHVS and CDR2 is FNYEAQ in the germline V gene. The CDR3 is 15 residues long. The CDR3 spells CTSSFAGGSTGELFF. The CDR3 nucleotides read TGTACCAGCAGCTTTGCGGGGGGTAGCACCGGGGAGCTGTTTTTT.

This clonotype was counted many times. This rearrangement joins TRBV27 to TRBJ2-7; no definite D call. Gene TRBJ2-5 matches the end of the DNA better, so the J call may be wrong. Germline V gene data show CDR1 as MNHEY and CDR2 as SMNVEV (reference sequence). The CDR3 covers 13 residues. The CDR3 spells CASSYQELGTQYF. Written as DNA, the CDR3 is TGTGCCAGCAGTTATCAGGAACTTGGGACCCAGTACTTC.

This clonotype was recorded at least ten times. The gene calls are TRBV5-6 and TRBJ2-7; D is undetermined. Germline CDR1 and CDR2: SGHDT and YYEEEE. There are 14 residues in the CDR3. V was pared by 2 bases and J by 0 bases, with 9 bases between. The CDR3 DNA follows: TGTGCCAGCAGCTTTGACCGATACTCCTACGAGCAGTACTTC. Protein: CASSFDRYSYEQYF.

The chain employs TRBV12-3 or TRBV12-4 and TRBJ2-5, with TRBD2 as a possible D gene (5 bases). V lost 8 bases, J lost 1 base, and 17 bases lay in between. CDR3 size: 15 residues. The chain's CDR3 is CASVDLRRPQETQYF. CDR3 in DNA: TGTGCCAGCGTGGATCTAAGGAGGCCCCAAGAGACCCAGTACTTC.

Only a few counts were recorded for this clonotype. The CDR3 region is CASSPPGLGLYNEQFF. CDR3 nucleotide sequence: TGTGCCAGCAGTCCACCCGGACTAGGGCTATACAATGAGCAGTTCTTC. The chain couples TRBV6-6 to TRBJ2-1; 7 nucleotides agree with TRBD2. There are 16 residues in the CDR3. Germline values: CDR1 MNHNY, CDR2 SVGAGI (reference sequence). V was pared by 5 bases and J by 4 bases, with 11 bases of the junction left unmatched.